The present entry profiles one T cell receptor (beta chain) with its context. The target antigen is unknown. This sample was included in a study of T cells in localized non-small cell lung cancer. Assay used: immunoSEQ multiplex PCR; TCRdb lists only in-frame clones, some missing. The table lists about 26,000 clones, more than 75% of them singletons. Study-wide points: There was higher T cell clonality in uninvolved adjacent lung than in tumor, and it was highest there.

Trimming shortened V by 8 bases and J by 2 bases, and 15 bases separated the two germline ends. CDR3 length: 14 residues. Per the germline V gene, CDR1 is SEHNR and CDR2 is FQNEAQ (reference sequence). Sequencing used peripheral blood, obtained before any cancer treatment. The chain links TRBV7-9 to TRBJ2-5; TRBD1 or TRBD2 may be the D gene (5 bases each). The sequence derives from a woman aged 35-70 years with stage I lung adenocarcinoma. DNA for the CDR3: TGTGCCAGCTCGCGAGGGGACCAGCAAGAGACCCAGTACTTC. It encodes CASSRGDQQETQYF. The complete variable domain, with remaining parts taken from reference TRBV7-9 and TRBJ2-5, reads DTGVSQNPRHKITKRGQNVTFRCDPISEHNRLYWYRQTLGQGPEFLTYFQNEAQLEKSRLLSDRFSAERPKGSFSTLEIQRTEQGDSAMYLCASSRGDQQETQYFGPGTRLLVL.